The T cell receptor (beta chain) under discussion was sequenced for a study of ipilimumab plus nivolumab after autologous stem cell transplantation. Background on the study: The DLBCL cohort had primary refractory and relapsed disease, with 18-month progression-free survival of about 82% and 31%.

Worth noting for this clone: Its cognate antigen is unknown.

The CDR3 runs to 13 residues. Per the germline V gene, CDR1 is MNHEY and CDR2 is SVGAGI. V shed 2 bases and J 4 bases; nucleotides not matched to a gene: 2. Patients got 3 mg/kg IV nivolumab weeks 1, 4, 7, 10, then biweekly through week 26. Assay: immunoSEQ multiplex PCR; the TCRdb copy retains only in-frame clones and omits some. The sample yields 15,000 to 20,000 clones, around 81% seen once. The study's findings and limits: Per the authors, repertoire, Treg and microbiota data justify further study.

This TCR came from a male donor with diffuse large B-cell lymphoma. The source material was PBMCs, sampled in a trial of ipilimumab plus nivolumab as post-transplant consolidation. The chain has TRBV6-5 and TRBJ2-7, with TRBD1 matching 7 bases. CDR3 region: CASSYRQGYEQYF. CDR3 coding DNA: TGTGCCAGCAGTTACAGACAGGGATACGAGCAGTACTTC.